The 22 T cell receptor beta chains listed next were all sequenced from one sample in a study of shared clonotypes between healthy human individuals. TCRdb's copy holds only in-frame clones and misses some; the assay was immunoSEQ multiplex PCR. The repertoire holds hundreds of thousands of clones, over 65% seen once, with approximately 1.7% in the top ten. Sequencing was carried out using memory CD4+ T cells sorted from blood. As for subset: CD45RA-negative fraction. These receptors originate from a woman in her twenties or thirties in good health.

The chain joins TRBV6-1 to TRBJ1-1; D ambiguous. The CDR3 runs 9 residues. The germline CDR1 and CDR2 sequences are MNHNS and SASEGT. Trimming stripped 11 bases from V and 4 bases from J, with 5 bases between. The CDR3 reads CAGGTEAFF. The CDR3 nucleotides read TGTGCCGGAGGCACTGAAGCTTTCTTT.

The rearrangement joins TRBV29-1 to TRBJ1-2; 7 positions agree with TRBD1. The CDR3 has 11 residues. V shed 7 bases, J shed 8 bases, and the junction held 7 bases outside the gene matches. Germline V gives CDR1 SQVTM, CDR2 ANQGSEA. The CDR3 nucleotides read TGCAGCGCTGAGACAGGGAGGGGCTACACCTTC. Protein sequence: CSAETGRGYTF.

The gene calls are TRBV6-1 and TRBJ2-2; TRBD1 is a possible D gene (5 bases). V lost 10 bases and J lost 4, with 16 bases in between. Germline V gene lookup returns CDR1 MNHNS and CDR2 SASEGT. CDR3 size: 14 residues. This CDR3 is CATSDQDSTGELFF. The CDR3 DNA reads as TGTGCCACATCAGACCAAGACAGCACCGGGGAGCTGTTTTTT.

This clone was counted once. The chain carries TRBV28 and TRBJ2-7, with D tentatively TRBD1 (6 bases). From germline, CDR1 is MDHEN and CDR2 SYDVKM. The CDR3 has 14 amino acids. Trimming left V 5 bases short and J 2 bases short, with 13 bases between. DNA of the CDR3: TGTGCCAGCAGTCCTCCCAGGGGAACCTACGAGCAGTACTTC. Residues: CASSPPRGTYEQYF.

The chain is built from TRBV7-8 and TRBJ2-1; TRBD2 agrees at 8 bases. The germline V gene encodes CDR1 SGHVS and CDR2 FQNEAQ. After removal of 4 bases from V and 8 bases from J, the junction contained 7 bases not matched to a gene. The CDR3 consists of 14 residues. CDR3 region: CASSSAGVRYEQFF. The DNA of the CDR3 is TGTGCCAGCAGCTCAGCGGGAGTGAGGTATGAGCAGTTCTTC. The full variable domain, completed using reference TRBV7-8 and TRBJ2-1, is GAGVSQSPRYKVAKRGQDVALRCDPISGHVSLFWYQQALGQGPEFLTYFQNEAQLDKSGLPSDRFFAERPEGSVSTLKIQRTQQEDSAVYLCASSSAGVRYEQFFGPGTRLTVL.

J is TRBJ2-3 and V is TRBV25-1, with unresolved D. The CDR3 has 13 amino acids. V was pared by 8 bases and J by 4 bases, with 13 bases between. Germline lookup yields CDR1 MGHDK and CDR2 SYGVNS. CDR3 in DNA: TGTGCCAGCCGACCACCTGGGGCAGATACGCAGTATTTT. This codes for CASRPPGADTQYF.

In DNA, the CDR3 is TGTGCCAGCAGCCCTCGGGCGGGGACAGGAGGTTCTTCCACTGAAGCTTTCTTT. It encodes CASSPRAGTGGSSTEAFF. The chain couples TRBV7-9 to TRBJ1-1; 8 positions match TRBD1. The V gene's germline CDR1 is SEHNR and CDR2 FQNEAQ (reference sequence). The CDR3 consists of 18 residues. J gave up 4 bases and V 5 bases, and 18 bases lay outside the gene matches.

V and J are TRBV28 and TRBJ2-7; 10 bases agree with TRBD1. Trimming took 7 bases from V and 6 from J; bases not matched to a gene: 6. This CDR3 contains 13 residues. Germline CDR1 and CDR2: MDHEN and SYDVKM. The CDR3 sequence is CASNDRGRGEQYF. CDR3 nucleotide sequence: TGTGCCAGCAACGACAGGGGGCGGGGCGAGCAGTACTTC. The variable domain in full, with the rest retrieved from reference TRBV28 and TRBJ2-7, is DVKVTQSSRYLVKRTGEKVFLECVQDMDHENMFWYRQDPGLGLRLIYFSYDVKMKEKGDIPEGYSVSREKKERFSLILESASTNQTSMYLCASNDRGRGEQYFGPGTRLTVT.

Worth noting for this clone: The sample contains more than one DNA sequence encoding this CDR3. CDR3 sequence: CASSVLAGDTDTQYF. The CDR3 bases are TGTGCCAGCAGCGTACTAGCGGGAGATACAGATACGCAGTATTTT. The V call is TRBV9, the J call TRBJ2-3; TRBD2 aligns across 10 bases. The CDR3 sequence is 15 residues long. Germline values: CDR1 SGDLS, CDR2 YYNGEE. Germline trimming cut 1 base from V and 3 bases from J; bases unmatched to any gene: 2.

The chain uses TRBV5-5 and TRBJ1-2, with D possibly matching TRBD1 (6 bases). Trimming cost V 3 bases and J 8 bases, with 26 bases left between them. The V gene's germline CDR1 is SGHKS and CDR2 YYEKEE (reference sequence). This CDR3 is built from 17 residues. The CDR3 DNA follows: TGTGCCAGCAGCTCCAAGGGTATGGGGGCCTCCAATCGGGGCTACACCTTC. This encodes CASSSKGMGASNRGYTF.

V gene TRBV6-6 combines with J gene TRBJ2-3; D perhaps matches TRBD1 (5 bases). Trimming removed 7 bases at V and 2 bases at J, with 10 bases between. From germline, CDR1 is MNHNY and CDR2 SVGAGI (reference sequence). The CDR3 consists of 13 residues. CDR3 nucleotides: TGTGCCAGCAAAGACAGCAACACAGATACGCAGTATTTT. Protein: CASKDSNTDTQYF.

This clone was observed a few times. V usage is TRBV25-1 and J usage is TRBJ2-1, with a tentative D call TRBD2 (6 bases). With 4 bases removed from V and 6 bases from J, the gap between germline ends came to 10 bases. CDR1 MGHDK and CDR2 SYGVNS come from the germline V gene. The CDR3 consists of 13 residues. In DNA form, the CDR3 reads TGTGCCAGCAGTGGACTAGATCTCAATGAGCAGTTCTTC. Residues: CASSGLDLNEQFF.

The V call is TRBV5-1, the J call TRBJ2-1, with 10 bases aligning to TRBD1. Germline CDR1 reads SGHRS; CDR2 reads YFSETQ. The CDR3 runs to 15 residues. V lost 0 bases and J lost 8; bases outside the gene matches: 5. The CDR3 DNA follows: TGCGCCAGCAGCTTGGCGGGACAGGGGAGACATGAGCAGTTCTTC. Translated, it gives CASSLAGQGRHEQFF.

This chain's CDR3 is CSVGAAGGLKDGYTF. Here the CDR3 DNA reads TGCAGCGTTGGAGCGGCGGGGGGCCTTAAGGATGGCTACACCTTC. The chain recombines TRBV29-1 with TRBJ1-2, with D possibly being TRBD1 (6 bases). Germline V gives CDR1 SQVTM, CDR2 ANQGSEA. CDR3 length: 15 residues. Deletions cut 4 bases from V and 6 bases from J, with 21 bases between.

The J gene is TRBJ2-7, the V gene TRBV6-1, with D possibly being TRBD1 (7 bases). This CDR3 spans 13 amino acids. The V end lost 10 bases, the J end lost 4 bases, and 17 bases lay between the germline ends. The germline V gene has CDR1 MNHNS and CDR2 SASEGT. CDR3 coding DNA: TGTGCCACCCTGGGGGGACAGACATACGAGCAGTACTTC. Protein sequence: CATLGGQTYEQYF.

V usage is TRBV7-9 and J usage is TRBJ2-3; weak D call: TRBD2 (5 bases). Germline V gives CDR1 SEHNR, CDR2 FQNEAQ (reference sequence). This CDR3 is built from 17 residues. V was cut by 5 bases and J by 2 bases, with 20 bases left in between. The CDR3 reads CASSPPSGNFHTDTQYF. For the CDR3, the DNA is TGTGCCAGCAGCCCGCCCTCGGGGAATTTCCACACAGATACGCAGTATTTT.

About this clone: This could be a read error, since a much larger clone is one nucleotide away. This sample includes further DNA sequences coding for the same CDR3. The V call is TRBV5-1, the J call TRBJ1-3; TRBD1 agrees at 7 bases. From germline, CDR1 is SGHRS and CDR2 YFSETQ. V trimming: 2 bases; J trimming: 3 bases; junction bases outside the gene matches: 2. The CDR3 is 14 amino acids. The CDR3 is CASSLGTDGNTIYF. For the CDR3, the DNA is TGCGCCAGCAGCTTAGGGACAGATGGAAACACCATATATTTT.

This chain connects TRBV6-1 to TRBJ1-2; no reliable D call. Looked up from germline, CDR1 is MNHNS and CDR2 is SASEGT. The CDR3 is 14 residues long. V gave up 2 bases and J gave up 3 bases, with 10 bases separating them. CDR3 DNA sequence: TGTGCCAGCAGTGAACCGCGGGATCACTATGGCTACACCTTC. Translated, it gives CASSEPRDHYGYTF.

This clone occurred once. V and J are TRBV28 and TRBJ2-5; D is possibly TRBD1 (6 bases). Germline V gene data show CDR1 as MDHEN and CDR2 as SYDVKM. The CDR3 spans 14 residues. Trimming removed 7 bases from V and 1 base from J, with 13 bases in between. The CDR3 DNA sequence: TGTGCCAGCACCTTTACAGGGATCCAAGAGACCCAGTACTTC. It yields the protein CASTFTGIQETQYF.

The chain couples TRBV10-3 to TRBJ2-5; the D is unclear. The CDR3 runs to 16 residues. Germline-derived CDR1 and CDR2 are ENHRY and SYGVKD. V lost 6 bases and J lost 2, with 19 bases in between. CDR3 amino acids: CAIRGSGGDPQETQYF. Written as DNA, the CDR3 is TGTGCCATCAGAGGGTCGGGCGGAGACCCACAAGAGACCCAGTACTTC.

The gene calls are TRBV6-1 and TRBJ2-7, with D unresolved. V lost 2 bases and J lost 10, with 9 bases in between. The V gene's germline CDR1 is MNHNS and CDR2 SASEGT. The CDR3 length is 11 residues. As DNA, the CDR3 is TGTGCCAGCAGTGAATTAACAAACCAGTACTTC. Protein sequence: CASSELTNQYF.

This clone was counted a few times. The CDR3 reads CTSSQDAGDEGNTEAFF. The CDR3 DNA is TGCACCAGCAGCCAAGATGCCGGGGACGAGGGGAACACTGAAGCTTTCTTT. The rearrangement uses TRBV1 and TRBJ1-1. TRBV1 is a pseudogene locus. The CDR3 extends over 17 amino acids.